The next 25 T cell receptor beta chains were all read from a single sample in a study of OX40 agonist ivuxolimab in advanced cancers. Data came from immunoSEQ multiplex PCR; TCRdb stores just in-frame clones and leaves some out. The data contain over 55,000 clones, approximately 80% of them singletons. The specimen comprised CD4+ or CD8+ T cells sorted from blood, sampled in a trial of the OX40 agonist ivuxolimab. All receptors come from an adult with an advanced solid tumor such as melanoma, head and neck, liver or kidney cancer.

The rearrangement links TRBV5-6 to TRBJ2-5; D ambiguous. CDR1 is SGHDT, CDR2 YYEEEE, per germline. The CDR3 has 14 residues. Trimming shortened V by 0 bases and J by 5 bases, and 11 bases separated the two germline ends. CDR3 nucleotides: TGTGCCAGCAGCTTGGGCCCAGGACGCGAGACCCAGTACTTC. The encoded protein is CASSLGPGRETQYF.

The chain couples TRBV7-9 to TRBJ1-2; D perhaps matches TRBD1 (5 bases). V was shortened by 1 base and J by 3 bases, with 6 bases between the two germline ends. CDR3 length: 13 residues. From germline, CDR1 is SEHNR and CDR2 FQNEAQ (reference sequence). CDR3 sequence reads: CASSLGGDYGYTF. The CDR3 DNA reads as TGTGCCAGCAGCTTAGGGGGCGACTATGGCTACACCTTC. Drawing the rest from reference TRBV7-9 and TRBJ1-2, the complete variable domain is DTGVSQNPRHKITKRGQNVTFRCDPISEHNRLYWYRQTLGQGPEFLTYFQNEAQLEKSRLLSDRFSAERPKGSFSTLEIQRTEQGDSAMYLCASSLGGDYGYTFGSGTRLTVV.

The DNA for the CDR3 is TGTGCCAGCAGCTTAGCGCGGGGCAGGGGTACGGGCGAGCAGTACTTC. Translation gives CASSLARGRGTGEQYF. This chain links TRBV7-2 with TRBJ2-7; the D call may be TRBD1 or TRBD2 (6 bases each). With 0 bases removed from V and 6 bases from J, the gap between germline ends came to 18 bases. Germline lookup yields CDR1 SGHTA and CDR2 FQGNSA. The CDR3 has 16 residues.

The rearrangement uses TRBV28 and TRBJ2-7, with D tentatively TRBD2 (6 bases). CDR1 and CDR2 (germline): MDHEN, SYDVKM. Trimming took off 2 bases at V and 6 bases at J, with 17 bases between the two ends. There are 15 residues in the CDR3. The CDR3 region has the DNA TGTGCCAGCAGTTTAAGCGTTGATTCCGGGAGCGAGCAGTACTTC. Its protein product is CASSLSVDSGSEQYF.

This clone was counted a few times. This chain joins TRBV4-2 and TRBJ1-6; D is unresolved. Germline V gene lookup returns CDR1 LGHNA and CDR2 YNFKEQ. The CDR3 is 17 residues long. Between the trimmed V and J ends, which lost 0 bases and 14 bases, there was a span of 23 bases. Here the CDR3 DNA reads TGTGCCAGCAGCCAAGATGTGATATGGCAGGAGGATTCGTCCCTCCACTTT. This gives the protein CASSQDVIWQEDSSLHF.

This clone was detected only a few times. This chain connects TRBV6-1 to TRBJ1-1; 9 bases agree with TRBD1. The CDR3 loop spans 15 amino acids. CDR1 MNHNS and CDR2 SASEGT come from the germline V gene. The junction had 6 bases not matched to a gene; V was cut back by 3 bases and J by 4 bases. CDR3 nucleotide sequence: TGTGCCAGCAGTGACCCGGGACAGGGAAGCACTGAAGCTTTCTTT. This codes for CASSDPGQGSTEAFF.

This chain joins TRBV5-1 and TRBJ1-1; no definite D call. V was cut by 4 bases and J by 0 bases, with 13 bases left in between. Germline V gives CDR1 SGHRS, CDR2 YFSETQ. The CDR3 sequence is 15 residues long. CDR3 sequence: CASSPKGNMNTEAFF. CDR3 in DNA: TGCGCCAGCAGCCCCAAAGGGAACATGAACACTGAAGCTTTCTTT.

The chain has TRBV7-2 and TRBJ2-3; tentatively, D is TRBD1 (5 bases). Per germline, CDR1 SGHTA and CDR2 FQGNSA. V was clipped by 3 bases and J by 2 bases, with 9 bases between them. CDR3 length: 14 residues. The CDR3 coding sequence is TGTGCCAGCAGCTTGCTAGGGGTCACAGATACGCAGTATTTT. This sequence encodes CASSLLGVTDTQYF. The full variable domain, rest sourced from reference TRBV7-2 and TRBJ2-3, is GAGVSQSPSNKVTEKGKDVELRCDPISGHTALYWYRQSLGQGLEFLIYFQGNSAPDKSGLPSDRFSAERTGGSVSTLTIQRTQQEDSAVYLCASSLLGVTDTQYFGPGTRLTVL.

CDR3 residues: CASFPGQGLGYNEQFF. CDR3 coding DNA: TGTGCCAGCTTCCCGGGACAGGGACTCGGGTACAATGAGCAGTTCTTC. The V and J genes are TRBV27 and TRBJ2-1, with 9 bases identical to TRBD1. CDR3 length: 16 residues. CDR1 and CDR2 (germline): MNHEY, SMNVEV (reference sequence). Trimming at V came to 8 bases and at J to 4 bases, leaving 12 bases not matched to a gene.

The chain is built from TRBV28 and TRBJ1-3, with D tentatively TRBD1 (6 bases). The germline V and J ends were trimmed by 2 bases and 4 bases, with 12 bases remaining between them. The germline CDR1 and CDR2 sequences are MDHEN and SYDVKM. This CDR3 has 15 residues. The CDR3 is CASSLPGGEGNTIYF. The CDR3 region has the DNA TGTGCCAGCAGTTTACCCGGGGGCGAAGGAAACACCATATATTTT.

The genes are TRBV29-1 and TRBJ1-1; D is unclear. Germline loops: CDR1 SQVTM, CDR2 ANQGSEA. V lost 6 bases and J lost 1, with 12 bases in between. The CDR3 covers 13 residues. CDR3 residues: CSVLQIRNTEAFF. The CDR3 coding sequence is TGCAGCGTGCTACAGATACGGAACACTGAAGCTTTCTTT.

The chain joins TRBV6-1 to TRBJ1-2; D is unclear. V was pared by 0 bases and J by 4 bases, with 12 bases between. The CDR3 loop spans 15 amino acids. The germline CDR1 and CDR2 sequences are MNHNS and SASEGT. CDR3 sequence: CASSEAPGRFYGYTF. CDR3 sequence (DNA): TGTGCCAGCAGTGAAGCCCCGGGCCGATTCTATGGCTACACCTTC.

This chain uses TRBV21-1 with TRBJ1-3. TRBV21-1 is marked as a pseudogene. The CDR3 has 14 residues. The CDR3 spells CASSNPGQGNTIYF. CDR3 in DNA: TGTGCCAGCAGCAACCCGGGGCAGGGAAACACCATATATTTT.

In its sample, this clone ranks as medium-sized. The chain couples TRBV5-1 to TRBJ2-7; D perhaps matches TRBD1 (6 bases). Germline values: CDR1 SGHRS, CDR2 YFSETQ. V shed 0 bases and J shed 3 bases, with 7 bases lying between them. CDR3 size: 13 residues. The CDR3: CASSLATGYEQYF. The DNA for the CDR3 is TGCGCCAGCAGCTTGGCGACAGGCTACGAGCAGTACTTC.

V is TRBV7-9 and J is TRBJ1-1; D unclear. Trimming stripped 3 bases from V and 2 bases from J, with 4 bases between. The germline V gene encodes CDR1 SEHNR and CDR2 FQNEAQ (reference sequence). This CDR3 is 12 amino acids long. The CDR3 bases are TGTGCCAGCAGCTTCGGCAACACTGAAGCTTTCTTT. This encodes CASSFGNTEAFF.

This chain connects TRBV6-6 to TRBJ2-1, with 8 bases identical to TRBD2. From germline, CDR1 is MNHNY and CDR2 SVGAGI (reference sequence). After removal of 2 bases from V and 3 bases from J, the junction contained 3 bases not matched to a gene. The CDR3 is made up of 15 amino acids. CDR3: CASSYSGGDYNEQFF. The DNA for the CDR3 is TGTGCCAGCAGTTACAGCGGGGGCGACTACAATGAGCAGTTCTTC.

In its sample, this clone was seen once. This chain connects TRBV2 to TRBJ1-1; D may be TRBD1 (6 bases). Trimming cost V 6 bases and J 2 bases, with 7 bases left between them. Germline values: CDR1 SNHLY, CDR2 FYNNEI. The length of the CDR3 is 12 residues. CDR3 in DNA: TGTGCCAGCAGGGACAGTAACACTGAAGCTTTCTTT. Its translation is CASRDSNTEAFF.

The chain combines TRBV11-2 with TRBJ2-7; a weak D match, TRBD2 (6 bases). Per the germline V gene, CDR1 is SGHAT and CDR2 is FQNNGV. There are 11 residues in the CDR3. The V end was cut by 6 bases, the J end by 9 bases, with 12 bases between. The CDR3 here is CASRLASGQYF. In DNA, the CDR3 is TGTGCCAGCAGACTAGCATCCGGGCAGTACTTC.

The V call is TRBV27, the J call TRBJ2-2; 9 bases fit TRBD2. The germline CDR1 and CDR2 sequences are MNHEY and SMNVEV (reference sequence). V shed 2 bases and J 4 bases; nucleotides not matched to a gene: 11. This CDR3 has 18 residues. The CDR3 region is CASSLKMLAGRSTGELFF. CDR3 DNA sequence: TGTGCCAGCAGTTTAAAAATGCTAGCGGGAAGATCCACCGGGGAGCTGTTTTTT.

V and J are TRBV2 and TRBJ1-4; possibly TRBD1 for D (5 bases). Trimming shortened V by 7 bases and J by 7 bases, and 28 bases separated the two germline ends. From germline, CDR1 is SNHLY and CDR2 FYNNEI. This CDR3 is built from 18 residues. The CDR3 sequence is CASTYPWGQVDPSEKLFF. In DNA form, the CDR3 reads TGTGCCAGCACTTACCCGTGGGGCCAGGTCGATCCGAGTGAAAAACTGTTTTTT.

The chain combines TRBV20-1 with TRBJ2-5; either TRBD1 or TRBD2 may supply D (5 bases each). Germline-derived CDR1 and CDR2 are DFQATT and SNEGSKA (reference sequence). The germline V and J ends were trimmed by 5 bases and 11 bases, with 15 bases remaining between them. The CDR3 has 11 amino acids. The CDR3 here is CSARPEWGQYF. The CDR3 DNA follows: TGCAGTGCTCGACCGGAGTGGGGGCAGTACTTC.

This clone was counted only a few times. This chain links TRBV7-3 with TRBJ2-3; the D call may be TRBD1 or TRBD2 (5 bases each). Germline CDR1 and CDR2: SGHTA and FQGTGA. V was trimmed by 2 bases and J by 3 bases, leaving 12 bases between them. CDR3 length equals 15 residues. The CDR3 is CASSLEGIMTDTQYF. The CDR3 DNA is TGTGCCAGCAGCTTAGAGGGGATAATGACAGATACGCAGTATTTT. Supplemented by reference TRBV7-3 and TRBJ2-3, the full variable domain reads GAGVSQTPSNKVTEKGKYVELRCDPISGHTALYWYRQSLGQGPEFLIYFQGTGAADDSGLPNDRFFAVRPEGSVSTLKIQRTERGDSAVYLCASSLEGIMTDTQYFGPGTRLTVL.

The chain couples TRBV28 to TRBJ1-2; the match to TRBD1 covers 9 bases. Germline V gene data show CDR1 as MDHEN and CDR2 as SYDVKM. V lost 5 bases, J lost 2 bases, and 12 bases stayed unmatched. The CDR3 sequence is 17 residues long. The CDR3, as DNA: TGTGCCAGCAGTCCACCCGGGGACAGGGCCCGGAACTATGGCTACACCTTC. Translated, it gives CASSPPGDRARNYGYTF.

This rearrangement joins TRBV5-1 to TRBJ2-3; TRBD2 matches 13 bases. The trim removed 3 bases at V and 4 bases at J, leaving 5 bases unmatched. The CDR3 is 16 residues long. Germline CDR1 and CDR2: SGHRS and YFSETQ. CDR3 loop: CASSSGLAGISDTQYF. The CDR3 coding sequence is TGCGCCAGCAGCTCGGGACTAGCGGGGATATCAGATACGCAGTATTTT.

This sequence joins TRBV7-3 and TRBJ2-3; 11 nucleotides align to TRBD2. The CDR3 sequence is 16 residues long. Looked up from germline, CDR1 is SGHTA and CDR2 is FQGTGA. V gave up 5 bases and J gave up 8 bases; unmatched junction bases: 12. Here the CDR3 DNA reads TGTGCCAGCAGCCCACAGATAGCGGGAGGGCCGGGTACGCAGTATTTT. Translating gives CASSPQIAGGPGTQYF.